The sequence of this TCR beta chain was determined in a study of long-term antiretroviral therapy in people with HIV. Study-level results: Pre-ART expanded clones dominated the repertoire at every time point. The study found that diversity rose after ART but stayed below transplant donor controls.

Participants who had HIV were, without exception, treated in the United States. Germline V gene lookup returns CDR1 LGHNA and CDR2 YSLEER. The CDR3 extends over 14 amino acids. Between the trimmed V and J ends, which lost 0 bases and 16 bases, there was a span of 19 bases. Comments on this clone: What it binds is unknown.

Researchers ran immunoSEQ v3.0 at survey level. Sequencing was performed with immunoSEQ multiplex PCR; in TCRdb, only in-frame clones are kept and a portion is missing. This sample has 15,000 to 20,000 clones, with roughly 94% found just once. The sample in question was unsorted PBMCs, obtained just under 6.5 years after starting antiretroviral therapy. This sequence originates from a woman aged 45 to 65 with HIV. This chain uses TRBV4-3 with TRBJ2-1; D might be TRBD1 (6 bases). As DNA, the CDR3 is TGCGCCAGCAGCCAAGATGAGAGGGCAGGCAGGGGTTTCTTC. Its protein is CASSQDERAGRGFF.